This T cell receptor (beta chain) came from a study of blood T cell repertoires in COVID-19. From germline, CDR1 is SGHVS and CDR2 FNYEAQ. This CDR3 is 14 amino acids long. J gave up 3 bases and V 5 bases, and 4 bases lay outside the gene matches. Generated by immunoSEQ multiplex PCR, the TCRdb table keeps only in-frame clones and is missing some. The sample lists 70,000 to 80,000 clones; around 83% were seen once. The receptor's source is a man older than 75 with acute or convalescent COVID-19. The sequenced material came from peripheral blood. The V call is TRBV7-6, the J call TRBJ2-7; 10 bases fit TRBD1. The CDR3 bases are TGTGCCAGCAGCCCGGGACAGGGGAACTACGAGCAGTACTTC. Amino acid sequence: CASSPGQGNYEQYF.